This T cell receptor beta chain was obtained from a study of T cell repertoires in cytomegalovirus infection. Study information: CMV epitopes used comprised recently identified HLA-C-restricted ones and well-studied HLA-B-restricted ones. Indications of both CMV infection and matching HLA type were provided by public TCR beta signatures. The study, taken as a whole, reports: HLA-C-restricted CMV-specific TCR beta clonotypes were dominant in the ex vivo response. Cumulative frequency of public TCR beta families picked out carriers of CMV plus the relevant HLA.

V lost 4 bases and J lost 2, with 8 bases in between. The CDR3 sequence is 13 residues long. TCRdb passed the reads through MiXCR, listing each CDR3 protein once. The table lists around 770,000 distinct CDR3 sequences, roughly 28% of them singletons, with around 12% in the top ten. This clonotype was recorded at least ten times. Its antigen is not identified. This chain connects TRBV12-3 or TRBV12-4 to TRBJ2-5; D might be TRBD2 (6 bases). The clonotype originates from a human donor in good health (CMV status not recorded). Some clones in this sample may be carry-over from other donors' samples. The input for sequencing was cultured CD8+ T cells from PBMCs, taken from culture after CMV antigen stimulation. The CDR3 DNA sequence: TGTGCCAGCAGTTCTGCGGGACAAGAGACCCAGTACTTC. Translating it yields CASSSAGQETQYF.